This note documents a single TCR beta chain sequence. Its specificity is not known. These data belong to a study of shared clonotypes between healthy human individuals. At the deep level, the assay was run. Here immunoSEQ multiplex PCR was the method, and the copy in TCRdb shows in-frame clones only, minus some. The sample yields almost 700,000 clones, just over 90% seen once. Findings of the study overall: Specimens sampled were limited to blood, with tissue repertoires likely differing.

The CDR3 has 11 amino acids. CDR1 and CDR2 from the germline V gene are DFQATT and SNEGSKA (reference sequence). CD8 cells regarded as naive lacked CD45RO, were positively chosen for CCR7, and omitted terminally differentiated effector memory CD45RA+ cells. All of the donors resided in Nashville, Tennessee, and each was a Caucasian adult. V usage is TRBV20-1 and J usage is TRBJ2-5; a possible D gene is TRBD1 (5 bases). Material: naive CD8+ T cells sorted from blood. This receptor was identified in a man aged 25-40 years in good health. CDR3 DNA sequence: TGCAGCCGCAGGGATGAAGAGACCCAGTACTTC. It yields the protein CSRRDEETQYF.